This T cell receptor beta chain was profiled in a study of beta chain features in type 1 diabetes listed by TCRdb under 2018. Background for the entire study: Mean age, gender distribution, total cell number and subset yield were not different between patients and healthy donors. Whereas all 30 or so donors provided naive and central memory subsets, regulatory and stem cell-like memory subsets were isolated from just 8 patients and about 8 healthy donors. The study compared the TCRB repertoires of sorted circulating CD4+ T cell subsets in recently diagnosed type 1 diabetes patients with those in matched healthy donors. Across all samples, some 99 million sorted cells were examined, and cell number per subset correlated strongly with RNA yield.

Overall study results and their limits: Because cDNA was sequenced instead of genomic DNA, highly expressing activated cells could be over-represented, though the groups showed no difference in activation or CD3 levels. Shorter templates might be favored by PCR, yet because patient and control samples were amplified and corrected together, any such skew would affect both groups equally. Because the HLA sub-analyses included only small numbers of individuals, any influence of HLA type on TCRB rearrangement was left unresolved. The naive, central memory and regulatory TCRB repertoires appeared to resemble one another more closely among patients than among healthy donors. At VDJ recombination sites, patients with type 1 diabetes made fewer insertions and deleted more nucleotides, a pattern implying thymic rearrangement abnormalities. In all four CD4+ subsets, TCRB CDR3 length was moderately but significantly shorter in type 1 diabetes patients.

Reading from cysteine to phenylalanine, the CDR3 counts 15 amino acids. Only the CDR3 portion is preserved as DNA: 45 bases, with reading frame beginning at the first base. Relative to germline, V is 4 bases shorter and J is 6 bases shorter, with 16 bases between their ends. According to the germline V gene, CDR1 reads SGHDN and CDR2 reads FVKESK. A single peripheral blood draw of about 116 mL on average was collected from each donor into heparinised tubes. A BD FACSAria II and a panel including CD45RO, CCR7, CD25, CD127, CD95 and CD27 were used to sort naive, central memory, regulatory and stem cell-like memory CD4+ T cells. Every sorted population had a purity above 98%. PBMCs were isolated right away by Lymphoprep density gradient centrifugation and were stained directly, without culture. So that batch effects would be minimized, each experiment stained and sorted samples in pairs, pairing one healthy donor with one patient.

The High Capacity cDNA Reverse Transcription Kit was used to reverse transcribe all of the isolated RNA, meaning that expressed TCRB transcripts were what got sequenced. Deep immunoSEQ sequencing was applied to naive, central memory and regulatory T cell samples, giving an average of roughly 3.3 million total reads per sample. Sorted cells were lysed in RLT buffer and RNA was extracted with DNase-treated RNeasy Micro or Mini kits, depending on cell number. To prevent cross-contamination, each cell subset was processed individually, whereas patient and healthy donor samples were processed jointly. Using the immunoSEQ multiplex PCR, TCRB sequences were amplified from cDNA into 87-bp fragments spanning the CDR3 region. Sequencing of the amplicons was performed on the Illumina HiSeq platform. For the original study's pipeline: Synthetic template baselines were used to correct PCR bias computationally, reads within Hamming distance 2 were collapsed, and singletons that could not be merged were discarded. By aligning reads against IMGT, V, D and J genes, CDR3 length, and insertions or deletions at six rearrangement sites were assigned. Clonotype counts were normalized to sorted cell number within each subset before computing true diversity and Gini coefficients with the tcR R package. Repertoire sharing was quantified using the overlap coefficient calculated on TCRB nucleotide sequences. As a proxy for the pre-selection repertoire, out-of-frame TCRB sequences from naive cells were analyzed. TCRdb took this table from immuneACCESS and kept in-frame rearrangements with V and J called. Such tables lack part of the clones; where checked against another copy, unresolved V genes explain under half of the gap, and the rest is unexplained. V and J calls plus clone size are reproduced from that table; the DNA served to infer D and trimming. This sample holds under 400,000 clones; about 12% were observed only once. 0.0095% to 0.013% of the sample belongs to the ten largest clones.

This clone was recorded a few times. The antigen this receptor binds is unknown. No quality values exist for individual bases; no much larger clone is one base distant. The specimen was naive CD4+ T cells from blood. Per the publication, the cell subset or site label means: true naive CD4+ T cells. The rearrangement combines TRBV14 with TRBJ2-1; the D region possibly corresponds to TRBD2 (6 bases align). The receptor was isolated from a woman younger than 35 with type 1 diabetes. The sequenced DNA is TGTGCCAGCAGCCCGAGACTAGGAGAGTTCAATGAGCAGTTCTTC. Its amino acids are CASSPRLGEFNEQFF.